This TCR beta chain was recorded in a study of blood T cells in healthy people across ages. Next came a second PCR, run for about 7 to 12 cycles, which used a sample-barcoded 5' primer along with a J-beta primer mix. TCRdb reprocessed the 5' RACE reads via MiXCR and lists one record per CDR3 protein. The repertoire holds about 970,000 distinct CDR3 sequences, with about 51% as singletons. Each sample yielded at least 6 micrograms of PBMC total RNA. J gave up 6 bases and V 6 bases, and 9 bases lay outside the gene matches. Germline-derived CDR1 and CDR2 are LNHNV and YYDKDF (reference sequence). This CDR3 is 15 amino acids long.

The specimen sequenced was blood. The sequence came from a woman in her sixties in good health. The V call is TRBV15, the J call TRBJ1-4; 8 bases fit TRBD1. CDR3 loop: CATRAEGTGHEKLFF. CDR3 coding DNA: TGTGCCACCAGAGCCGAAGGGACAGGTCATGAAAAACTGTTTTTT.